This record covers a single T cell receptor beta chain. Its antigen remains unidentified. The record originates from a study of PD-1 blockade in classical Hodgkin lymphoma. Study-wide findings and caveats: While CD8+ TCR diversity did not rise significantly by C4D1, CD4+ TCR diversity did.

Each patient experienced a relapse that followed autologous stem cell transplantation, and brentuximab vedotin exposure varied. Using immunoSEQ multiplex PCR, the repertoire was profiled, and TCRdb retains in-frame clones only, with some absent. Among 39,000 or so clones listed, around 87% were seen once. Germline lookup yields CDR1 SGDLS and CDR2 YYNGEE. Unmatched junction bases numbered 11, after V lost 6 bases and J lost 4 bases. The CDR3 has 15 amino acids. V and J are TRBV9 and TRBJ2-5; TRBD2 agrees at 8 bases. This receptor was obtained from a human donor with classical Hodgkin lymphoma. The sample here was peripheral blood mononuclear cells (PBMCs), taken before the second cycle of nivolumab. CDR3 residues: CASNAWGTRVETQYF. The CDR3 nucleotides are TGTGCCAGCAACGCATGGGGGACTAGAGTAGAGACCCAGTACTTC. Supplemented by reference TRBV9 and TRBJ2-5, the full variable domain reads DSGVTQTPKHLITATGQRVTLRCSPRSGDLSVYWYQQSLDQGLQFLIQYYNGEERAKGNILERFSAQQFPDLHSELNLSSLELGDSALYFCASNAWGTRVETQYFGPGTRLLVL.